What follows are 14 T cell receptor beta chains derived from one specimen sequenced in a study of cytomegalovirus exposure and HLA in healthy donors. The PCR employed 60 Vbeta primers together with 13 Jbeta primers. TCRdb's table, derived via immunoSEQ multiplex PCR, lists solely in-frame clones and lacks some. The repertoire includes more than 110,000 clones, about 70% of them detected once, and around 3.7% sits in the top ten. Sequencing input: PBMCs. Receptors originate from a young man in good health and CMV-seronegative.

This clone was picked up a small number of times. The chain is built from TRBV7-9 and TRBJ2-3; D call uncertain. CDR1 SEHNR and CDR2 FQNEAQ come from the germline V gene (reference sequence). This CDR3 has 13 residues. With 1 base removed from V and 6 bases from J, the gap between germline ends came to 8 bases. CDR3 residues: CASSLVRFDTQYF. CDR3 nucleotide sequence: TGTGCCAGCAGCTTAGTGCGGTTCGATACGCAGTATTTT.

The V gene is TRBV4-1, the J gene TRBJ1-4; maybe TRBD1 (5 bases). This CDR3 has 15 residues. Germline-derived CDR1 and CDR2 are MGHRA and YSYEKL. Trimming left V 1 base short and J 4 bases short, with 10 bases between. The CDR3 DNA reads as TGCGCCAGCAGCCAAGTGGGGGGGAATAATGAAAAACTGTTTTTT. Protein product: CASSQVGGNNEKLFF.

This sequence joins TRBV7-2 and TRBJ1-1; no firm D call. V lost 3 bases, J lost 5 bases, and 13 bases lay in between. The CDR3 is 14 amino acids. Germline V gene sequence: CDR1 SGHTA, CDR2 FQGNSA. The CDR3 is CASSFSPGGTEAFF. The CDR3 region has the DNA TGTGCCAGCAGCTTTTCGCCAGGCGGGACTGAAGCTTTCTTT.

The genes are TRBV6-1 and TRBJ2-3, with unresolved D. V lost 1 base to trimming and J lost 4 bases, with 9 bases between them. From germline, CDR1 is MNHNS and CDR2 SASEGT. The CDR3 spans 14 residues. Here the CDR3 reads CASSEVRISDTQYF. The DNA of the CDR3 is TGTGCCAGCAGTGAAGTCAGAATATCAGATACGCAGTATTTT.

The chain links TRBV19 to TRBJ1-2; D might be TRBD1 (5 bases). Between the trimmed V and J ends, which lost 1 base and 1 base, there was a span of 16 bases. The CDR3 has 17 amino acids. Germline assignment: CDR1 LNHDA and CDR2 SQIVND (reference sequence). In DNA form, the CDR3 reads TGTGCCAGTAGTATAGCGGCGGCAGGGATGGATAACTATGGCTACACCTTC. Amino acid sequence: CASSIAAAGMDNYGYTF.

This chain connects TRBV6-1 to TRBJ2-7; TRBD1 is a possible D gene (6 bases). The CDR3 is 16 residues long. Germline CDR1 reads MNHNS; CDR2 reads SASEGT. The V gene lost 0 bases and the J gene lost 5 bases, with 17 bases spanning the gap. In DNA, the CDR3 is TGTGCCAGCAGTGAAGCGTTGGGGGCAGCTTCTAACGAGCAGTACTTC. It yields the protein CASSEALGAASNEQYF.

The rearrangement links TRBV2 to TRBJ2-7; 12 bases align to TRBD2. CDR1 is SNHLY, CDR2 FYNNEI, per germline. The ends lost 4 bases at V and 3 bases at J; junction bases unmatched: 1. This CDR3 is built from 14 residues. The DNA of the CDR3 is TGTGCCAGCAGTGCGGGACTAGCGGGCTACGAGCAGTACTTC. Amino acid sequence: CASSAGLAGYEQYF.

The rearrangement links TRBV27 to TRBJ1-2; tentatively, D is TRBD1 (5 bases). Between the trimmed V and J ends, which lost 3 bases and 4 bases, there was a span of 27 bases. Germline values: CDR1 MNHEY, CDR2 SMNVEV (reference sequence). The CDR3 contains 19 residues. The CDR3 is CASSFSGIGTGIPGYGYTF. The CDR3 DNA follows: TGTGCCAGCAGTTTCAGTGGGATCGGGACTGGGATTCCGGGCTATGGCTACACCTTC.

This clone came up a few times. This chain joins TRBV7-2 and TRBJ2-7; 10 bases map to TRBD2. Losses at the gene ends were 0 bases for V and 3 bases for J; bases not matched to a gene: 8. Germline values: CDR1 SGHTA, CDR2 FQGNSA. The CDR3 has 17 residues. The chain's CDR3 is CASSLASFLAGGYEQYF. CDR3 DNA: TGTGCCAGCAGCTTAGCTTCCTTTTTAGCGGGAGGCTACGAGCAGTACTTC.

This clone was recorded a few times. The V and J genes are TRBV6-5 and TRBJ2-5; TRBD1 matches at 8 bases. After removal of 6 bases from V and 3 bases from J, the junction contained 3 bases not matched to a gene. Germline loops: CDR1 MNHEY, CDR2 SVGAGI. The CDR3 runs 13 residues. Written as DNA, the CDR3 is TGTGCCAGCAGCAAGACAGGGGAAGAGACCCAGTACTTC. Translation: CASSKTGEETQYF.

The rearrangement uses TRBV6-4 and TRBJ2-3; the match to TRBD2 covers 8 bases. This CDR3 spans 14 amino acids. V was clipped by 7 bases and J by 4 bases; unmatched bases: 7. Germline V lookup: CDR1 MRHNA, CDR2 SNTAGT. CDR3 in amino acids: CASISGGRPDTQYF. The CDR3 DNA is TGTGCCAGCATCAGCGGGGGACGCCCAGATACGCAGTATTTT.

The CDR3 DNA is TGTGCCAGCAGCCATCCCGGGACTAGCGGCACAGATACGCAGTATTTT. Its translation is CASSHPGTSGTDTQYF. J is TRBJ2-3 and V is TRBV7-6; TRBD2 aligns across 10 bases. The junction had 6 bases not matched to a gene; V was cut back by 5 bases and J by 1 base. Per germline, CDR1 SGHVS and CDR2 FNYEAQ. The CDR3 runs 16 residues.

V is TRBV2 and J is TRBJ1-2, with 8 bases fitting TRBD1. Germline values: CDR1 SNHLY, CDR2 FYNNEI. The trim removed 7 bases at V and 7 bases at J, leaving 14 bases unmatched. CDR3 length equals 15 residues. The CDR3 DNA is TGTGCCAGCAAAGTATCGGGACAGGCCGCTTCTGGCTACACCTTC. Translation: CASKVSGQAASGYTF.

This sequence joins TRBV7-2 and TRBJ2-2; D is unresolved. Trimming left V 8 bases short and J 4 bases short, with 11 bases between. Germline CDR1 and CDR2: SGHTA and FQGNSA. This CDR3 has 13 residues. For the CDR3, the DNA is TGTGCCAGCGGCCCTTCCGTCACCGGGGAGCTGTTTTTT. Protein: CASGPSVTGELFF. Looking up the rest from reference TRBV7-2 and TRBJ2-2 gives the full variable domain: GAGVSQSPSNKVTEKGKDVELRCDPISGHTALYWYRQSLGQGLEFLIYFQGNSAPDKSGLPSDRFSAERTGGSVSTLTIQRTQQEDSAVYLCASGPSVTGELFFGEGSRLTVL.